The clone carrying this T cell receptor (beta chain) was found many times. Germline values: CDR1 SGHVS, CDR2 FQNEAQ. Trimming cost V 0 bases and J 6 bases, with 11 bases left between them. This CDR3 has 15 residues. The data were taken from a study of early T cells in non-severe SARS-CoV-2 infection. TCRdb called the 5' RACE reads again in MiXCR, with one record for every CDR3 protein. The table shows approximately 40,000 distinct CDR3 sequences, with under 13% occurring only once. Sequences were obtained from whole blood. V usage is TRBV7-8 and J usage is TRBJ2-2; the D gene is possibly TRBD2 (7 bases). The source of this sequence is an adult who was a healthcare worker with PCR-confirmed SARS-CoV-2 infection or an uninfected control (not recorded which). The CDR3 sequence: CASSLAGGPAGELFF. The CDR3 DNA sequence: TGTGCCAGCAGCTTAGCGGGGGGGCCCGCCGGGGAGCTGTTTTTT.